The T cell receptor (beta chain) under discussion was sequenced for a study of beta chain features in type 1 diabetes. Overall study findings and caveats: There was a moderate but significant shortening of TCRB CDR3s in all four CD4+ subsets of Type 1 diabetes patients.

Sorted populations all exceeded 95% purity. The authors reverse transcribed all of the isolated RNA, so sequencing captured expressed TCRB transcripts. Clones were read by immunoSEQ multiplex PCR, and TCRdb kept only the in-frame ones, dropping some. The sample has a few hundred thousand clones, around an eighth seen once. This clone came up a few times. Its target is unknown. V gave up 6 bases and J gave up 5 bases; unmatched junction bases: 8. CDR1 is LGHNT, CDR2 FRNRAP, per germline. This CDR3 has 14 residues. The sequence derives from a woman aged 18 to 35 with type 1 diabetes. V and J are TRBV12-5 and TRBJ2-5; 8 positions match TRBD2. Material: naive CD4+ T cells from blood. The CDR3 nucleotides read TGTGCTAGTGGACCCGGGACTAGGGCTGAGACCCAGTACTTC. Translating gives CASGPGTRAETQYF.